This TCR beta chain originates from a study of cytotoxic CD8 clonotypes in ibrutinib-treated CLL. There are 13 residues in the CDR3. V lost 6 bases, J lost 3 bases, and 10 bases lay in between. The V gene's germline CDR1 is MDHEN and CDR2 SYDVKM. Method: immunoSEQ multiplex PCR; TCRdb's copy keeps in-frame clones and lacks some. The sample has 150,000 to 200,000 clones, nearly 90% seen once; the top ten hold 3% to 3.5%. As concerns this clone: Its antigen is not identified.

Findings and caveats of the study: Baseline clonality, above age-matched healthy donor levels, tracked circulating CD8+ T-cell counts. Among the clonotypes, public ones were uncommon and contracted or held stable on treatment. Timing of sampling differed between sustained-remission and progressing patients.

The chain combines TRBV28 with TRBJ2-3; D might be TRBD1 (5 bases). The source of this sequence is a human donor with chronic lymphocytic leukemia. Sequenced here: PBMCs, sampled at disease progression, from a patient treated with ibrutinib. Here the CDR3 reads CASSRDRTDTQYF. The DNA for the CDR3 is TGTGCCAGCAGCCGTGACAGAACAGATACGCAGTATTTT. Looking up the rest from reference TRBV28 and TRBJ2-3 gives the full variable domain: DVKVTQSSRYLVKRTGEKVFLECVQDMDHENMFWYRQDPGLGLRLIYFSYDVKMKEKGDIPEGYSVSREKKERFSLILESASTNQTSMYLCASSRDRTDTQYFGPGTRLTVL.